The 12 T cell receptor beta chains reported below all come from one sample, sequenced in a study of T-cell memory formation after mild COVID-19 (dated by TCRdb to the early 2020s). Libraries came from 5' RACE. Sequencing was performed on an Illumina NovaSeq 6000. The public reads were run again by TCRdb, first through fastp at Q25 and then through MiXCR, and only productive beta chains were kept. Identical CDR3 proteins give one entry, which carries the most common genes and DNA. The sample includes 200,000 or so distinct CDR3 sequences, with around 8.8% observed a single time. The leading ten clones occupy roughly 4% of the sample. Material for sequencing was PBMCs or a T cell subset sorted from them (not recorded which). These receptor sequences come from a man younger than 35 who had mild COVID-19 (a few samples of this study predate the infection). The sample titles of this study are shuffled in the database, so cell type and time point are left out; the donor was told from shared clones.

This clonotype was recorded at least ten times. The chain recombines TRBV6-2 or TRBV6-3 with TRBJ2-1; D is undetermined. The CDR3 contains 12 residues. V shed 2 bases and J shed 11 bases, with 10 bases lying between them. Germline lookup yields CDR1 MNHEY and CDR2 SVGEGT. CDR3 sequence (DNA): TGTGCCAGCAGTTACCCTACAATGAAGCAGTTCTTC. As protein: CASSYPTMKQFF.

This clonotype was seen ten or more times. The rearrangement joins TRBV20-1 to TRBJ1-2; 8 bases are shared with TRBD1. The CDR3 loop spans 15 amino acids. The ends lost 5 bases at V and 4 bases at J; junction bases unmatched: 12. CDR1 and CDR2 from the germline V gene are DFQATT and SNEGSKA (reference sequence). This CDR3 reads CSAPSADRVAYGYTF. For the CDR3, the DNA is TGCAGTGCTCCTAGCGCGGACAGGGTGGCCTATGGCTACACCTTC.

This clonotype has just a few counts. CDR3 sequence reads: CASSYSRETEAFF. CDR3 nucleotide sequence: TGTGCCAGCAGCTACAGCAGGGAAACTGAAGCTTTCTTT. The chain employs TRBV11-2 and TRBJ1-1; D is perhaps TRBD1 (5 bases). CDR1 is SGHAT, CDR2 FQNNGV, per germline. The V and J ends lost 4 bases and 5 bases respectively, with 11 bases between them. The CDR3 totals 13 residues.

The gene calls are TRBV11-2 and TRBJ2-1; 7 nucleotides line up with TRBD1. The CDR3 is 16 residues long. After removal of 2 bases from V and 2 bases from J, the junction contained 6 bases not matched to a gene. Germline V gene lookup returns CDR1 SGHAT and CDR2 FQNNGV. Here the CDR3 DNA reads TGTGCCAGCAGCTTAATAACCGGACAGGCCTACAATGAGCAGTTCTTC. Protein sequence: CASSLITGQAYNEQFF.

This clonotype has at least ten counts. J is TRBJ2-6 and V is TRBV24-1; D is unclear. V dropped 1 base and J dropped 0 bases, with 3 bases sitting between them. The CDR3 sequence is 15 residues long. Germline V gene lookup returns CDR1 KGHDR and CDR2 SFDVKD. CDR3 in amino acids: CATSDFSSGANVLTF. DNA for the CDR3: TGTGCCACCAGTGATTTCAGCTCTGGGGCCAACGTCCTGACTTTC.

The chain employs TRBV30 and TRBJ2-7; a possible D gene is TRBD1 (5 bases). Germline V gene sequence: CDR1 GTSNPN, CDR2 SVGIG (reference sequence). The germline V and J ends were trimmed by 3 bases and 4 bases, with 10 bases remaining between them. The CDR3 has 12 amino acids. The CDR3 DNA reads TGTGCCTGGAGCCCTCAGGGTTACGAGCAGTACTTC. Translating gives CAWSPQGYEQYF.

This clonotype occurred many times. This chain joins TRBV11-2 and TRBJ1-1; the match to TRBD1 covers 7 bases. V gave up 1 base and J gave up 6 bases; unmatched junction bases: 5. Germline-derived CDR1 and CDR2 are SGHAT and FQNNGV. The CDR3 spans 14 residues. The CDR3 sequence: CASSLVGGRAEAFF. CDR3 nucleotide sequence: TGTGCCAGCAGCTTAGTAGGGGGCAGGGCTGAAGCTTTCTTT.

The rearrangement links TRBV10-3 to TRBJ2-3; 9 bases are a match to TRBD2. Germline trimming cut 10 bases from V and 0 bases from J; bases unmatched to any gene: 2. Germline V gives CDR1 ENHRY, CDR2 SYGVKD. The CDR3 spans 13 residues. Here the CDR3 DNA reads TGTGCCACCACTAGCGGGAGCACAGATACGCAGTATTTT. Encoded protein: CATTSGSTDTQYF.

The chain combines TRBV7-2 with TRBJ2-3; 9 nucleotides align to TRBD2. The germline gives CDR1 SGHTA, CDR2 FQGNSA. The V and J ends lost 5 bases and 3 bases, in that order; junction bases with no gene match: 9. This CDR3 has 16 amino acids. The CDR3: CASSDRAGGGTDTQYF. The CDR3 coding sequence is TGTGCCAGCAGCGATCGAGCGGGGGGTGGGACAGATACGCAGTATTTT.

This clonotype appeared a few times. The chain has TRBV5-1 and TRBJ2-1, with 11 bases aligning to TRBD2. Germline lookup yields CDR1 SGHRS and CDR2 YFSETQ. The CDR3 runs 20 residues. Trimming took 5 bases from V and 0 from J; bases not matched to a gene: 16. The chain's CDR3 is CASRTKPGTSGISSYNEQFF. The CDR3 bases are TGCGCCAGCAGGACGAAGCCCGGGACTAGCGGTATCAGCTCCTACAATGAGCAGTTCTTC.

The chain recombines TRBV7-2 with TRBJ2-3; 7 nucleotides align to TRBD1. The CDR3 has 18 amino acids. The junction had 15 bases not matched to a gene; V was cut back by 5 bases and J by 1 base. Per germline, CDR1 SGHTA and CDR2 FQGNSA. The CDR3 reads CASSNSLDRAGGTDTQYF. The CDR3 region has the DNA TGTGCCAGCAGCAACAGCCTTGACAGGGCTGGGGGCACAGATACGCAGTATTTT.

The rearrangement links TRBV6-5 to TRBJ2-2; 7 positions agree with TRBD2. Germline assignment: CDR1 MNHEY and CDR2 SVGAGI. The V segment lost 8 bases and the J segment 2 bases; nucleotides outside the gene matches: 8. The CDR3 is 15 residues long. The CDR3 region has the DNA TGTGCCAGCGAGACTAGCTTCATCAACACCGGGGAGCTGTTTTTT. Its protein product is CASETSFINTGELFF.